A selection of T cell receptor beta chains follows, all from one sample in a study of T cell repertoires in cytomegalovirus infection. Each CDR3 protein is one row after TCRdb ran MiXCR on the reads. Seen here are 680,000 or so distinct CDR3 sequences, 35% to 40% observed once, and the top ten hold 2.5% to 3.5%. Source material: PBMCs. The receptors come from a human donor in good health (CMV status not recorded). Some clones in this sample may be carry-over from other donors' samples. Both conserved end residues are part of each CDR3. The D gene is left open where the match is weak. Rows give clone size only sometimes, using once, few, many, or a class for an expanded clone.

J | D | V | size | CDR3 | DNA
TRBJ2-2 | . | TRBV7-6 | few | CASRRLATNTGELFF | TGTGCCAGCAGAAGATTAGCGACGAACACCGGGGAGCTGTTTTTT
TRBJ2-7 | TRBD1 | TRBV6-6 | . | CASTSRPGTGVYEQYF | TGTGCCAGCACCTCAAGACCTGGGACAGGGGTTTACGAGCAGTACTTC
TRBJ2-1 | TRBD1 | TRBV24-1 | . | CATSDFLGQGIYNEQFF | TGTGCCACCAGTGATTTTCTTGGACAGGGCATCTACAATGAGCAGTTCTTC
TRBJ2-6 | . | TRBV7-6 | . | CAFRPGGANVLTF | TGTGCCTTTAGGCCTGGAGGGGCCAACGTCCTGACTTTC
TRBJ1-6 | TRBD1 | TRBV4-1 | . | CASSQEDRVNSPLHF | TGCGCCAGCAGCCAAGAGGACAGGGTCAATTCACCCCTCCACTTT
TRBJ2-7 | . | TRBV11-3 | few | CASSPIVVGRTYEQYF | TGTGCCAGCAGCCCTATCGTAGTGGGCAGGACCTACGAGCAGTACTTC
TRBJ2-1 | . | TRBV24-1 | . | CATPTSGIDNEQFF | TGTGCCACCCCGACTAGTGGGATAGACAATGAGCAGTTCTTC
TRBJ2-3 | . | TRBV6-6 | once | CASSRLTSPDTQYF | TGTGCCAGCAGTCGATTAACCTCCCCAGATACGCAGTATTTT
TRBJ2-3 | TRBD2 | TRBV2 | . | CASILAGDSTDTQYF | TGTGCCAGCATACTAGCGGGGGATAGCACAGATACGCAGTATTTT
TRBJ2-1 | . | TRBV12-3/TRBV12-4 | . | CASRKHGVINNEQFF | TGTGCCAGCAGAAAACACGGGGTCATCAACAATGAGCAGTTCTTC
TRBJ1-5 | TRBD1 | TRBV12-3/TRBV12-4 | . | CASSPIGTVGNQPQHF | TGTGCCAGCAGTCCGATAGGGACAGTAGGCAATCAGCCCCAGCATTTT
TRBJ2-5 | . | TRBV7-2 | . | CASSSRTETQYF | TGTGCCAGCAGCTCACGGACGGAGACCCAGTACTTC
TRBJ2-5 | TRBD2 | TRBV28 | few | CASSQPGLPKETQYF | TGTGCCAGCAGTCAACCGGGACTACCAAAAGAGACCCAGTACTTC
TRBJ2-4 | . | TRBV25-1 | . | CASSEGLRGAKNIQYF | TGTGCCAGCAGTGAGGGGTTACGGGGGGCCAAAAACATTCAGTACTTC
TRBJ1-6 | . | TRBV27 | . | CASSPRRIRESGDYSPPHF | TGTGCCAGCAGTCCCAGGAGGATCCGAGAGAGTGGGGATTATTCACCCCCCCACTTT
TRBJ1-5 | . | TRBV7-2 | few | CASSLSAGPRQPQHF | TGTGCCAGCAGCTTATCAGCGGGGCCAAGGCAGCCCCAGCATTTT
TRBJ2-4 | . | TRBV5-6 | . | CASSYQGSKNIQYF | TGTGCCAGCAGCTACCAAGGATCCAAAAACATTCAGTACTTC
TRBJ2-1 | TRBD2 | TRBV6-8 | . | CASRLGGRASEQFF | TGTGCCAGCCGCCTCGGCGGGAGGGCCTCTGAGCAGTTCTTC
TRBJ1-5 | TRBD1 | TRBV20-1 | . | CSARDRVFSNQPQHF | TGCAGTGCTAGGGACAGGGTTTTTAGCAATCAGCCCCAGCATTTT
TRBJ1-5 | . | TRBV6-1 | few | CASEGGSNQPQHF | TGTGCCAGCGAGGGAGGCAGCAATCAGCCCCAGCATTTT
TRBJ1-2 | TRBD1 | TRBV6-1 | . | CASSETPGTAIVYTF | TGTGCCAGCAGTGAAACCCCGGGGACAGCGATAGTGTACACCTTC
TRBJ2-7 | TRBD2 | TRBV2 | once | CASRHELAGEQHEQYF | TGTGCCAGCAGACACGAACTAGCGGGAGAACAACACGAGCAGTACTTC
TRBJ2-1 | TRBD1 | TRBV27 | . | CASSLGTGPNEQFF | TGTGCCAGCAGTTTGGGGACAGGGCCCAATGAGCAGTTCTTC
TRBJ1-5 | . | TRBV7-2 | many | CASSLGGERINQPQHF | TGTGCCAGCAGCCTAGGAGGGGAACGGATCAATCAGCCCCAGCATTTT
TRBJ2-3 | TRBD2 | TRBV20-1 | . | CSARDLAGVVDTQYF | TGCAGTGCTAGAGATCTAGCGGGAGTGGTAGATACGCAGTATTTT
TRBJ1-2 | TRBD1 | TRBV7-9 | . | CASSTGTGASYGYTF | TGTGCCAGCAGCACCGGGACAGGGGCATCCTATGGCTACACCTTC
TRBJ1-2 | . | TRBV5-6 | . | CASSLLDRFYGYTF | TGTGCCAGCAGCCTCCTTGACAGGTTCTATGGCTACACCTTC
TRBJ2-3 | . | TRBV13 | . | CASSRRRQLITSTDTQYF | TGTGCCAGCAGCCGGAGACGGCAGCTGATAACTAGCACAGATACGCAGTATTTT
TRBJ2-2 | . | TRBV6-1 | many | CASSETLDGTGELFF | TGTGCCAGCAGTGAAACCCTGGACGGCACCGGGGAGCTGTTTTTT
TRBJ2-3 | TRBD1 | TRBV11-3 | few | CASSFGTGLSTDTQYF | TGTGCCAGCAGCTTTGGGACAGGGCTTAGCACAGATACGCAGTATTTT
TRBJ2-5 | TRBD2 | TRBV7-6 | many | CASSLGGTSGQETQYF | TGTGCCAGCAGCTTAGGGGGGACTAGCGGACAAGAGACCCAGTACTTC
TRBJ1-5 | TRBD1 | TRBV20-1 | . | CSARTGGYNQPQHF | TGCAGTGCTAGGACAGGGGGATACAATCAGCCCCAGCATTTT
TRBJ2-2 | TRBD1 | TRBV2 | . | CASRRQGRTGELFF | TGTGCCAGCAGGAGACAGGGGAGGACCGGGGAGCTGTTTTTT
TRBJ1-5 | TRBD1 | TRBV7-2 | many | CASSATGDQPQHF | TGTGCCAGCAGCGCGACAGGGGATCAGCCCCAGCATTTT
TRBJ1-1 | TRBD1 | TRBV19 | . | CASKPSPATGTTEAFF | TGTGCCAGTAAGCCGTCCCCAGCGACAGGGACCACGGAAGCTTTCTTT
TRBJ2-1 | TRBD1 | TRBV28 | few | CASSIAGTGSYNEQFF | TGTGCCAGCAGTATCGCCGGGACAGGGAGCTACAATGAGCAGTTCTTC
TRBJ1-5 | . | TRBV28 | few | CASSSLGRYYQPQHF | TGTGCCAGCAGCTCCCTCGGGAGGTATTATCAGCCCCAGCATTTT
TRBJ2-7 | . | TRBV7-8 | few | CASSSPREQYF | TGTGCCAGCAGCTCCCCCCGCGAGCAGTACTTC
TRBJ2-1 | . | TRBV6-4 | few | CASRPRSGYNEQFF | TGTGCCAGCAGACCTAGGTCGGGCTACAATGAGCAGTTCTTC
TRBJ2-3 | . | TRBV19 | . | CASTTDTSTDTQYF | TGTGCCAGTACCACAGACACTAGCACAGATACGCAGTATTTT
TRBJ2-4 | . | TRBV6-5 | . | CASRGDGGTLAKNIQYF | TGTGCCAGCAGAGGGGATGGAGGGACTTTAGCCAAAAACATTCAGTACTTC
TRBJ2-6 | . | TRBV27 | once | CASRAPHAGANVLTF | TGTGCCAGCAGGGCCCCCCACGCTGGGGCCAACGTCCTGACTTTC
TRBJ2-5 | TRBD2 | TRBV28 | . | CASRPGLASETQYF | TGTGCCAGCAGACCGGGACTAGCCTCCGAGACCCAGTACTTC
TRBJ2-7 | TRBD1 | TRBV3-1 | . | CASSQPGQGTYEQYF | TGTGCCAGCAGCCAGCCGGGACAGGGAACCTACGAGCAGTACTTC
TRBJ1-5 | TRBD1 | TRBV19 | . | CATAPRTGEFQPQHF | TGTGCCACCGCCCCGCGGACAGGGGAATTTCAGCCCCAGCATTTT
TRBJ1-4 | . | TRBV7-2 | many | CASSLSRGTNEKLFF | TGTGCCAGCAGCTTATCCAGGGGAACTAATGAAAAACTGTTTTTT
TRBJ2-3 | TRBD2 | TRBV5-6 | . | CASSLGRGGHTDTQYF | TGTGCCAGCAGCTTGGGACGGGGGGGACACACAGATACGCAGTATTTT
TRBJ1-2 | . | TRBV7-2 | . | CASSLSAKAAVDDYTF | TGTGCCAGCAGCTTATCTGCTAAAGCGGCGGTCGATGACTACACCTTC
TRBJ1-6 | . | TRBV20-1 | . | CSASQGYNSPLHF | TGCAGTGCTAGCCAGGGCTATAATTCACCCCTCCACTTT
TRBJ2-1 | . | TRBV7-2 | few | CASSSGVTNEQFF | TGTGCCAGCAGCTCCGGAGTTACCAATGAGCAGTTCTTC
TRBJ2-2 | . | TRBV7-8 | . | CASSIRDTGELFF | TGTGCCAGCAGCATAAGGGACACCGGGGAGCTGTTTTTT
TRBJ2-5 | . | TRBV3-1 | . | CASRGADTQETQYF | TGTGCCAGCAGGGGGGCAGACACACAAGAGACCCAGTACTTC
TRBJ1-6 | . | TRBV6-1 | . | CASRPNSPYYSPLHF | TGTGCCAGCAGGCCGAATTCCCCCTACTATTCACCCCTCCACTTT